Listed below are T cell receptor beta chains from one sample, sequenced in a study of technical replicates of blood from a few donors. Sequencing used immunoSEQ multiplex PCR; TCRdb keeps in-frame clones, though not all of them. The sample records approximately 58,000 clones, 70% to 90% being singletons. Sequencing was performed on PBMCs. The receptors originated from a human donor in good health. Some clones in this sample may be carry-over from other donors' samples. Each CDR3 is given without its conserved first and last residue. Fields, in order: V gene, J gene, CDR3 protein.

V: TRBV18; J: TRBJ2-2; CDR3: ASSPGSTGELF
V: TRBV7-2; J: TRBJ2-5; CDR3: ASSLVAGARETQY
V: TRBV4-2; J: TRBJ2-3; CDR3: ASSQAFTDTQY
V: TRBV4-3; J: TRBJ2-3; CDR3: ASSQDPGVAATDTQY
V: TRBV6-5; J: TRBJ2-4; CDR3: ASSTGGATNIQY
V: TRBV15; J: TRBJ1-2; CDR3: ATSRGGQGPRSYT
V: TRBV4-1; J: TRBJ2-7; CDR3: ASSQDSGGFVEQY
V: TRBV18; J: TRBJ2-5; CDR3: ASSSGVQRGAQETQY
V: TRBV19; J: TRBJ2-2; CDR3: ASSISGGNTGELF
V: TRBV7-6; J: TRBJ2-2; CDR3: ASSTDRGWSNTGELF
V: TRBV9; J: TRBJ1-2; CDR3: ASSVDSQFYGYT
V: TRBV2; J: TRBJ1-5; CDR3: ASRPTDRQPQH
V: TRBV7-2; J: TRBJ2-7; CDR3: ASSTRTRGSYEQY
V: TRBV11-3; J: TRBJ2-3; CDR3: ASSLGQGISDTQY